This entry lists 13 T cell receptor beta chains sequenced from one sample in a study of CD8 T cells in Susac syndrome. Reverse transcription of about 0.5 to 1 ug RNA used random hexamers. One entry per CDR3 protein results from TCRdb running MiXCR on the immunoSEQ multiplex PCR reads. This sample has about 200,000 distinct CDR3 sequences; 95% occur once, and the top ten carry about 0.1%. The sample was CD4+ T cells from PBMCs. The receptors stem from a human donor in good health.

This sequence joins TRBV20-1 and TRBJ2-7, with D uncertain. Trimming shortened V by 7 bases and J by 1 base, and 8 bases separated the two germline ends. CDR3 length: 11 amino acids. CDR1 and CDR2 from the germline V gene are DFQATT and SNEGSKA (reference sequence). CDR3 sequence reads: CSGVVSYEQYF. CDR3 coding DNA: TGCAGTGGGGTGGTATCCTACGAGCAGTACTTC.

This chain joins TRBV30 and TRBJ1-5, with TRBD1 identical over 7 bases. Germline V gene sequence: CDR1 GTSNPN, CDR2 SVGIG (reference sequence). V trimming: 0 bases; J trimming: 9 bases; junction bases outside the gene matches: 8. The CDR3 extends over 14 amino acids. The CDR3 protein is CAWSVEGALSPQHF. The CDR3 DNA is TGTGCCTGGAGTGTTGAGGGGGCGTTATCGCCCCAGCATTTT. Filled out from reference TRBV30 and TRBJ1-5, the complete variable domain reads SQTIHQWPATLVQPVGSPLSLECTVEGTSNPNLYWYRQAAGRGLQLLFYSVGIGQISSEVPQNLSASRPQDRQFILSSKKLLLSDSGFYLCAWSVEGALSPQHFGDGTRLSIL.

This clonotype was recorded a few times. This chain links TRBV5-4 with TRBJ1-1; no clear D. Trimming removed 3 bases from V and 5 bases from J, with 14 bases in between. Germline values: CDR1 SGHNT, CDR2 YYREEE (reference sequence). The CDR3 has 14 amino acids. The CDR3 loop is CASSSSRGQTEAFF. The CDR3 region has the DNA TGTGCCAGCAGCTCGAGTCGGGGTCAGACTGAAGCTTTCTTT.

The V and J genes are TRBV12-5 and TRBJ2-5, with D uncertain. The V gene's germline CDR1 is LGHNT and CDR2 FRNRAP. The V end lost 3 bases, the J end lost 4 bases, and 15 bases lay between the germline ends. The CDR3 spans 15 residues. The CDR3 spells CASGFREVETETQYF. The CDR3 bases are TGTGCTAGTGGTTTCCGAGAAGTTGAGACAGAGACCCAGTACTTC.

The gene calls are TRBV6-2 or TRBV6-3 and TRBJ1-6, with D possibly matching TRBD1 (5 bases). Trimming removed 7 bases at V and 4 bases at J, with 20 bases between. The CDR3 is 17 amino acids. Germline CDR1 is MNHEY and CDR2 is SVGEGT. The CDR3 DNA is TGTGCCAGCACCCAACTAGCGGAAAAGGGGTATAATTCACCCCTCCACTTT. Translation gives CASTQLAEKGYNSPLHF.

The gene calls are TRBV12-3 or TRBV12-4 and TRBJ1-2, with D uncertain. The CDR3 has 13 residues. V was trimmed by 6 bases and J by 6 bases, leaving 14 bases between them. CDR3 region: CASRPGGGHGYTF. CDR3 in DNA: TGTGCCAGCAGACCCGGAGGAGGGCATGGCTACACCTTC.

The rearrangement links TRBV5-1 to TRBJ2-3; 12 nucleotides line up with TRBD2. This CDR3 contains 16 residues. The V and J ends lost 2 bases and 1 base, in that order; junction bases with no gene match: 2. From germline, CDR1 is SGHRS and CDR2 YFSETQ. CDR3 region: CASSFRLAGGTDTQYF. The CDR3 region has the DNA TGCGCCAGCAGCTTCCGACTAGCGGGGGGCACAGATACGCAGTATTTT.

The CDR3 coding sequence is TGTGCCAGCAGCCAAGAACGTACCGGGGAGCTGTTTTTT. It translates to CASSQERTGELFF. The V call is TRBV4-2, the J call TRBJ2-2; D is unclear. Germline lookup yields CDR1 LGHNA and CDR2 YNFKEQ. V lost 0 bases, J lost 5 bases, and 4 bases lay in between. The length of the CDR3 is 13 residues.

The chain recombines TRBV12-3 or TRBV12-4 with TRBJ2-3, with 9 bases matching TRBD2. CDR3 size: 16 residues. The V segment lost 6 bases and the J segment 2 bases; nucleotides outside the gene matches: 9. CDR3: CASSRRLAGYTDTQYF. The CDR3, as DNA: TGTGCCAGCAGCCGTCGCCTAGCGGGGTACACAGATACGCAGTATTTT.

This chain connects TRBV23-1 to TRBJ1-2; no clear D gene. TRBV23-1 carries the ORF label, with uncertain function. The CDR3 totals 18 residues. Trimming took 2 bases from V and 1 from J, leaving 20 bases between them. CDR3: CASSQTAPGTPSNYGYTF. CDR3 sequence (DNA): TGCGCCAGCAGTCAAACGGCCCCGGGCACCCCAAGTAACTATGGCTACACCTTC.

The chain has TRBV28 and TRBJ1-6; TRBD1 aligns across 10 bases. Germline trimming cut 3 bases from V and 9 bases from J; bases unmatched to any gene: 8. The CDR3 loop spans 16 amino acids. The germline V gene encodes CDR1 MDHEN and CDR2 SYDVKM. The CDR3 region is CASSFRDRGTSSPLHF. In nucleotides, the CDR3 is TGTGCCAGCAGTTTCAGGGACAGGGGTACAAGTTCACCCCTCCACTTT. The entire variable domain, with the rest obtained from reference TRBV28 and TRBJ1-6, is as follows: DVKVTQSSRYLVKRTGEKVFLECVQDMDHENMFWYRQDPGLGLRLIYFSYDVKMKEKGDIPEGYSVSREKKERFSLILESASTNQTSMYLCASSFRDRGTSSPLHFGNGTRLTVT.

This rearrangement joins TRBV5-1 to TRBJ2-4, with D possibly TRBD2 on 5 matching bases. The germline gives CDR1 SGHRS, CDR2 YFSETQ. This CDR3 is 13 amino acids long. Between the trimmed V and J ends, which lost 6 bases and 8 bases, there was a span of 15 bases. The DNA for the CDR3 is TGCGCCAGCAACCTAGAGGGAAGGGACATTCAGTACTTC. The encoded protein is CASNLEGRDIQYF.

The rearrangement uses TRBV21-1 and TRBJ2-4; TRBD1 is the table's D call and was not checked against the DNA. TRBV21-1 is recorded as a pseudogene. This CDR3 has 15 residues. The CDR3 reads CASSRRPGVLDIQYF. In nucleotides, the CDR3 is TGTGCCAGCAGCAGGCGACCCGGGGTGTTGGACATTCAGTACTTC.